This T cell receptor (beta chain) was observed in a study of blood T cell repertoires in COVID-19. Study details: There were acute and convalescent COVID-19 samples, and they came from the United States, Italy and Spain. PBMCs, B-cell-depleted T cells, or T cells provided the cDNA or gDNA that made up the material.

The CDR3 is made up of 13 amino acids. The V and J ends lost 4 bases and 5 bases, in that order; junction bases with no gene match: 2. Germline CDR1 is LGHNA and CDR2 is YSLEER. Authors' data handling: Reference gene primer amplification gave estimated nucleated cell counts. Sequencing used immunoSEQ multiplex PCR; TCRdb keeps in-frame clones, though not all of them. The DNA was the basis for D and trimming; V, J and clone size are from that table. The profile shows roughly 210,000 clones, 88% of them singletons. Sequences were obtained from peripheral blood. The rearrangement joins TRBV4-3 to TRBJ2-5, with 9 bases identical to TRBD1. The sequence was collected from a man between 65 and 85 years old with acute or convalescent COVID-19. CDR3 residues: CASSPTGGETQYF. CDR3 nucleotide sequence: TGCGCCAGCAGCCCGACAGGGGGGGAGACCCAGTACTTC.